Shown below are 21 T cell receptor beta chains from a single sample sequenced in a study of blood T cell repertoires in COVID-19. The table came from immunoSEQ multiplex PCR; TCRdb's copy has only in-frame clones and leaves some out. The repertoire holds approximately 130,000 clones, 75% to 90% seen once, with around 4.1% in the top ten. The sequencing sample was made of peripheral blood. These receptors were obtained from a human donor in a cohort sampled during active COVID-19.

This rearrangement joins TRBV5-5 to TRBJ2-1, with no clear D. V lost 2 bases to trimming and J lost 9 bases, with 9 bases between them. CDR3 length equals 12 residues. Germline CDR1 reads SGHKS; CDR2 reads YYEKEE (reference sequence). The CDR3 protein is CASSFVLAEQFF. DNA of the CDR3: TGTGCCAGCAGCTTTGTATTGGCTGAGCAGTTCTTC.

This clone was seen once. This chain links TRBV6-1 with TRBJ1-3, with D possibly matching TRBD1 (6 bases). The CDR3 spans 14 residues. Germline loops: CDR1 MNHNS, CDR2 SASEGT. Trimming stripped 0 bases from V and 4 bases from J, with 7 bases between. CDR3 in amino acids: CASSEADRGNTIYF. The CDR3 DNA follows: TGTGCCAGCAGTGAAGCTGACAGGGGAAACACCATATATTTT.

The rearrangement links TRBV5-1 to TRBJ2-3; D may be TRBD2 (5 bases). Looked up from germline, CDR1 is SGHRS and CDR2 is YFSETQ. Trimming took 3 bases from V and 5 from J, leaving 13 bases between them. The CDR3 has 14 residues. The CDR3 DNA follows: TGCGCCAGCAGCTCGTTGGTAGCGAGAGATACGCAGTATTTT. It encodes CASSSLVARDTQYF.

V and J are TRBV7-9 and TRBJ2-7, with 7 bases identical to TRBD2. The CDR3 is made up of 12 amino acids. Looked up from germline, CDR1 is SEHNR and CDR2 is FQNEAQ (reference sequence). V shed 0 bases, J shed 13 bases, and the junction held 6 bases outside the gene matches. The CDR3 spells CASSLATGGAYF. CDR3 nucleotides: TGTGCCAGCAGCTTAGCGACGGGGGGAGCCTACTTC.

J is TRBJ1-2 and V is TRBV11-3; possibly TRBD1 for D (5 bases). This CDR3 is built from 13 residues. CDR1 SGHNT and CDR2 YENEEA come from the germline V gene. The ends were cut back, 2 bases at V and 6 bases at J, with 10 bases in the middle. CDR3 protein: CASSLTGGDGYTF. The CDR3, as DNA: TGTGCCAGCAGCTTAACGGGGGGGGATGGCTACACCTTC. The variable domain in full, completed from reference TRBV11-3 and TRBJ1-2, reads EAGVVQSPRYKIIEKKQPVAFWCNPISGHNTLYWYLQNLGQGPELLIRYENEEAVDDSQLPKDRFSAERLKGVDSTLKIQPAELGDSAVYLCASSLTGGDGYTFGSGTRLTVV.

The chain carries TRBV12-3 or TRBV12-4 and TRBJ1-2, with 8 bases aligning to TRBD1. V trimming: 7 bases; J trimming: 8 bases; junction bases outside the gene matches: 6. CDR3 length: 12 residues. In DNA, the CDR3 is TGTGCCAGCAATCCAGGGGGCGGAGGCTACACCTTC. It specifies CASNPGGGGYTF.

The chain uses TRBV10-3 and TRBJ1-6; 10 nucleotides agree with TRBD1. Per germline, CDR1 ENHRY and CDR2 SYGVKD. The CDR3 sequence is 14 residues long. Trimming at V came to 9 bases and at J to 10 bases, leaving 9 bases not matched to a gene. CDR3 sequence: CAISPGTGVSPLHF. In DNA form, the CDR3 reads TGTGCCATAAGCCCCGGGACAGGGGTCTCACCCCTCCACTTT.

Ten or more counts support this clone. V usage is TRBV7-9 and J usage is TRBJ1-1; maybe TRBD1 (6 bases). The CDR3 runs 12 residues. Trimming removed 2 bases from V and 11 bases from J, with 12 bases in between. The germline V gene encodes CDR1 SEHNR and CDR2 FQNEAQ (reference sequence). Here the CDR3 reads CASSLPQGSAFF. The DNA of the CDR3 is TGTGCCAGCAGCTTACCACAGGGCAGCGCTTTCTTT.

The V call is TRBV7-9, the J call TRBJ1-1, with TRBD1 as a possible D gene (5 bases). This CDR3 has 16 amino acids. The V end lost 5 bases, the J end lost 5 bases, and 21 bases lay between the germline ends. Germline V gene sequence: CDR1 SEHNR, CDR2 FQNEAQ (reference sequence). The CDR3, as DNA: TGTGCCAGCAGCCCCCCTCCCACCAGGGTTGAGACTGAAGCTTTCTTT. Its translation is CASSPPPTRVETEAFF.

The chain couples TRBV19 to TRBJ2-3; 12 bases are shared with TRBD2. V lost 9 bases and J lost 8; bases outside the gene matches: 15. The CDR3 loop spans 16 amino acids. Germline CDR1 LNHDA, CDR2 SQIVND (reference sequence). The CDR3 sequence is CASGPATSGGTFTQYF. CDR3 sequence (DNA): TGTGCCAGCGGTCCCGCGACTAGCGGGGGCACCTTTACGCAGTATTTT.

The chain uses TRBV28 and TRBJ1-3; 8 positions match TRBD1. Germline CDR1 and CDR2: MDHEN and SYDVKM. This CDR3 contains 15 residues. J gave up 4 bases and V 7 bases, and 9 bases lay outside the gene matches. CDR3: CASTHRGRTGNTIYF. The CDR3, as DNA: TGTGCCAGCACCCACAGGGGGAGAACCGGAAACACCATATATTTT.

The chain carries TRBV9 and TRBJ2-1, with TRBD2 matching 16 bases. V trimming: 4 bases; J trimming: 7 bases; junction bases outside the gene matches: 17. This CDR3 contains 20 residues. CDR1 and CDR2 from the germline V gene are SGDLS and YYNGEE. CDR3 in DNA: TGTGCCAGCAGCTCAGTTGAGGGACTAGCGGGGGGGGCACTGCGAAATGAGCAGTTCTTC. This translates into CASSSVEGLAGGALRNEQFF.

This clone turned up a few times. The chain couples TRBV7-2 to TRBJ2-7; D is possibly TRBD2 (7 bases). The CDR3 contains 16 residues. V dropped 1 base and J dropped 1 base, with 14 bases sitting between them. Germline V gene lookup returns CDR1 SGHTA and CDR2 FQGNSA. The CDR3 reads CASSLGTGGLSYEQYF. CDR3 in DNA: TGTGCCAGCAGCTTAGGGACGGGGGGCCTATCCTACGAGCAGTACTTC.

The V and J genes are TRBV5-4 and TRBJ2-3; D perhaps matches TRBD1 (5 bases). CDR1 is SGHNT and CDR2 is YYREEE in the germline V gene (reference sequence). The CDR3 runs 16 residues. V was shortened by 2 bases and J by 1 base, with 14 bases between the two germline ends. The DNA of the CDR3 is TGTGCCAGCAGCTTAAGGGGCCTGGTGGGCACAGATACGCAGTATTTT. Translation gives CASSLRGLVGTDTQYF. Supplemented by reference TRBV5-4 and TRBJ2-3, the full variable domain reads ETGVTQSPTHLIKTRGQQVTLRCSSQSGHNTVSWYQQALGQGPQFIFQYYREEENGRGNFPPRFSGLQFPNYSSELNVNALELDDSALYLCASSLRGLVGTDTQYFGPGTRLTVL.

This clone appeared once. The CDR3 spells CATSDPSYGYTF. The CDR3 coding sequence is TGTGCCACCAGTGATCCCTCCTATGGCTACACCTTC. The V and J genes are TRBV24-1 and TRBJ1-2; D unresolved. This CDR3 contains 12 residues. V shed 3 bases and J shed 4 bases, with 5 bases lying between them. Germline CDR1 reads KGHDR; CDR2 reads SFDVKD.

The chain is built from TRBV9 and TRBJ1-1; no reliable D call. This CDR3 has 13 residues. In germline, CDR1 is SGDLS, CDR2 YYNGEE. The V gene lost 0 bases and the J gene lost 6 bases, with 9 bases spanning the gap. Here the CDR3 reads CASSVDGLPEAFF. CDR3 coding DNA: TGTGCCAGCAGCGTAGATGGGCTACCTGAAGCTTTCTTT. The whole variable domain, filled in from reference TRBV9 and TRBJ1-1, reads DSGVTQTPKHLITATGQRVTLRCSPRSGDLSVYWYQQSLDQGLQFLIQYYNGEERAKGNILERFSAQQFPDLHSELNLSSLELGDSALYFCASSVDGLPEAFFGQGTRLTVV.

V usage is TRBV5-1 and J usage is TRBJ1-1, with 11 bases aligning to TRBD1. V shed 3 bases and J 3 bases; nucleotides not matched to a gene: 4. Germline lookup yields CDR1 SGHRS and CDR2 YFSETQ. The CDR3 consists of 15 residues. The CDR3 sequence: CASSSGTGGYTEAFF. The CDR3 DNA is TGCGCCAGCAGCTCCGGGACAGGGGGGTACACTGAAGCTTTCTTT.

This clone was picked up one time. The CDR3 spells CASSSQETQYF. In DNA form, the CDR3 reads TGTGCCAGCAGTTCTCAAGAGACCCAGTACTTC. The rearrangement joins TRBV6-6 to TRBJ2-5; no definite D call. The length of the CDR3 is 11 residues. Between the trimmed V and J ends, which lost 4 bases and 2 bases, there was a span of 2 bases. CDR1 is MNHNY and CDR2 is SVGAGI in the germline V gene (reference sequence).

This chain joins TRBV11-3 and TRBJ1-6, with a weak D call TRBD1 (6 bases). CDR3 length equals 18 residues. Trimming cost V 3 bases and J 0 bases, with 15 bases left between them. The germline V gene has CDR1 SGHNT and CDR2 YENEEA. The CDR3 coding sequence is TGTGCCAGCAGCTTGGGCCAGGGGCTTAGCTCCTATAATTCACCCCTCCACTTT. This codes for CASSLGQGLSSYNSPLHF.

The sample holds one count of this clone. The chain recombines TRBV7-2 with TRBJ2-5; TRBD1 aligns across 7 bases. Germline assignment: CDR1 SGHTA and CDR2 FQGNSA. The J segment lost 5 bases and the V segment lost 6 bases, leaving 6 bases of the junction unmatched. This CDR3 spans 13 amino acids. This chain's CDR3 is CASRTTGRETQYF. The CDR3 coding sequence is TGTGCCAGCAGAACGACAGGGCGGGAGACCCAGTACTTC.

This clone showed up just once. The CDR3 DNA is TGTGCCAGCAGCTTGCCTCCTAACGGGACAGGGTTCGAGCAGTACTTC. It encodes CASSLPPNGTGFEQYF. This chain links TRBV7-8 with TRBJ2-7; 9 bases are a match to TRBD1. Per the germline V gene, CDR1 is SGHVS and CDR2 is FQNEAQ. CDR3 size: 16 residues. Germline trimming cut 3 bases from V and 6 bases from J; bases unmatched to any gene: 12.